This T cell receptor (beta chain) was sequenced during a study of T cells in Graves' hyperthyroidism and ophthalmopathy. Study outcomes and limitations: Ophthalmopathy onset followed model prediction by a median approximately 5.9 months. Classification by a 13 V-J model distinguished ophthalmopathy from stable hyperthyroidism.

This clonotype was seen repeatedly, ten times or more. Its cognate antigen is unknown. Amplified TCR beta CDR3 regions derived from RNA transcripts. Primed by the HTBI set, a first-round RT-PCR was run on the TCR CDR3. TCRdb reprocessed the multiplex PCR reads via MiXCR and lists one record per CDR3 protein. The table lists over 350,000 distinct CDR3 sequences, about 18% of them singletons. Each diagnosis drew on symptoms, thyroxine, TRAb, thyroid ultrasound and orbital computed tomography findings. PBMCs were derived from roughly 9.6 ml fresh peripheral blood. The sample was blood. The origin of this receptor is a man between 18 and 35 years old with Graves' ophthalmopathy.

The CDR3 loop reads CASSREGRSTDTQYF. The DNA of the CDR3 is TGCGCCAGCAGCCGGGAGGGACGCAGCACAGATACGCAGTATTTT. This rearrangement joins TRBV5-1 to TRBJ2-3; 8 positions match TRBD2. In germline, CDR1 is SGHRS, CDR2 YFSETQ. The CDR3 consists of 15 residues. V lost 4 bases, J lost 0 bases, and 4 bases stayed unmatched.